These 30 T cell receptor beta chains came from one sample sequenced in a study of blood T cell repertoires in COVID-19. Assay used: immunoSEQ multiplex PCR; TCRdb lists only in-frame clones, some missing. The table includes approximately 130,000 clones, over 70% detected once. The specimen sequenced was peripheral blood. The receptors were gathered from a man aged 80 or over with acute or convalescent COVID-19.

The J gene is TRBJ2-2, the V gene TRBV6-5; D remains unclear. The ends were cut back, 7 bases at V and 7 bases at J, with 13 bases in the middle. Germline V gene lookup returns CDR1 MNHEY and CDR2 SVGAGI. The length of the CDR3 is 13 residues. The CDR3 nucleotides are TGTGCCAGCATATCGCGACTGAACGGGGAGCTGTTTTTT. The encoded protein is CASISRLNGELFF.

The V gene is TRBV5-4, the J gene TRBJ1-1; D is possibly TRBD1 (5 bases). Between the trimmed V and J ends, which lost 4 bases and 5 bases, there was a span of 18 bases. The CDR3 sequence is 15 residues long. Germline V CDR1 and CDR2: SGHNT, YYREEE (reference sequence). The CDR3 coding sequence is TGTGCCAGCAGCGCGGGGGGGGGATGGCGGACTGAAGCTTTCTTT. It translates to CASSAGGGWRTEAFF.

The chain links TRBV6-2 or TRBV6-3 to TRBJ2-3; 8 bases match TRBD2. Trimming removed 4 bases from V and 7 bases from J; junction bases left unmatched: 13. This CDR3 contains 16 residues. Per the germline V gene, CDR1 is MNHEY and CDR2 is SVGEGT. CDR3 coding DNA: TGTGCCAGCAGTTTAACCCACGGGGGGGGCACGTATACGCAGTATTTT. Translation gives CASSLTHGGGTYTQYF.

The rearrangement joins TRBV6-5 to TRBJ1-2; TRBD1 might be the D (5 bases). The CDR3 is 13 residues long. Per the germline V gene, CDR1 is MNHEY and CDR2 is SVGAGI. Trimming took off 6 bases at V and 4 bases at J, with 12 bases between the two ends. The CDR3 spells CASRGLVGYGYTF. DNA of the CDR3: TGTGCCAGCAGGGGACTCGTCGGCTATGGCTACACCTTC.

For the CDR3, the DNA is TGTGCCAGCAGCCTCGATACGGGTGAAAATACGCAGTATTTT. The encoded protein is CASSLDTGENTQYF. The chain joins TRBV7-8 to TRBJ2-3; D not certain. Germline loops: CDR1 SGHVS, CDR2 FQNEAQ. With 5 bases removed from V and 7 bases from J, the gap between germline ends came to 16 bases. The CDR3 extends over 14 amino acids.

The chain uses TRBV13 and TRBJ2-5; 10 nucleotides match TRBD2. Losses at the gene ends were 2 bases for V and 4 bases for J; bases not matched to a gene: 4. Germline values: CDR1 PRHDT, CDR2 FYEKMQ (reference sequence). The CDR3 loop spans 15 amino acids. The CDR3 DNA sequence: TGTGCCAGCAGCTTAAAAGCGGGGGGGCGAGAGACCCAGTACTTC. It codes for CASSLKAGGRETQYF.

The chain employs TRBV2 and TRBJ2-7, with 7 bases lining up with TRBD1. V shed 5 bases and J 4 bases; nucleotides not matched to a gene: 2. In germline, CDR1 is SNHLY, CDR2 FYNNEI. CDR3 length equals 12 residues. The CDR3 spells CASSRTGYEQYF. The CDR3 DNA follows: TGTGCCAGCAGTCGGACAGGTTACGAGCAGTACTTC.

The V call is TRBV29-1, the J call TRBJ1-2; tentative D call: TRBD1 (5 bases). CDR3 size: 11 residues. Germline loops: CDR1 SQVTM, CDR2 ANQGSEA. The CDR3 reads CSTLGGTGYTF. The CDR3 DNA reads as TGCAGTACCCTGGGGGGAACCGGCTACACCTTC.

The genes are TRBV4-1 and TRBJ2-4; 7 positions agree with TRBD2. Germline V gene data show CDR1 as MGHRA and CDR2 as YSYEKL. V gave up 1 base and J gave up 5 bases; unmatched junction bases: 2. This CDR3 is built from 14 residues. The CDR3 loop is CASSQGGLENIQYF. In DNA form, the CDR3 reads TGCGCCAGCAGCCAAGGAGGACTAGAAAACATTCAGTACTTC.

The gene calls are TRBV27 and TRBJ1-5; TRBD1 matches at 9 bases. CDR3 length: 15 amino acids. V was pared by 4 bases and J by 5 bases, with 6 bases of the junction left unmatched. The V gene's germline CDR1 is MNHEY and CDR2 SMNVEV (reference sequence). CDR3 residues: CASSSTGGTDQPQHF. As DNA, the CDR3 is TGTGCCAGCAGTTCGACAGGGGGGACCGATCAGCCCCAGCATTTT.

This clone was seen only once. V usage is TRBV7-9 and J usage is TRBJ1-5; TRBD1 aligns across 7 bases. Germline V CDR1 and CDR2: SEHNR, FQNEAQ (reference sequence). The CDR3 consists of 14 residues. The junction had 8 bases not matched to a gene; V was cut back by 5 bases and J by 7 bases. The CDR3 coding sequence is TGTGCCAGCAGCCCCGACAGGGCCGGGCAGCCCCAGCATTTT. This gives the protein CASSPDRAGQPQHF.

CDR3 DNA: TGTGCCAGCAGTTTCGACAGGGTCAATGAGCAGTTCTTC. Protein product: CASSFDRVNEQFF. This chain joins TRBV3-1 (or the pseudogene TRBV3-2) and TRBJ2-1; TRBD1 agrees at 7 bases. The CDR3 covers 13 residues. The J segment lost 6 bases and the V segment lost 6 bases, leaving 5 bases of the junction unmatched. Germline V gives CDR1 LGHDT, CDR2 YNNKEL (reference sequence).

This clone occurred once. The rearrangement joins TRBV7-3 to TRBJ2-1, with D unresolved. Germline V gene sequence: CDR1 SGHTA, CDR2 FQGTGA. The CDR3 extends over 14 amino acids. Trimming shortened V by 0 bases and J by 6 bases, and 9 bases separated the two germline ends. CDR3 DNA sequence: TGTGCCAGCAGCTTAACGCTAGACGCCAATGAGCAGTTCTTC. Translated, it gives CASSLTLDANEQFF.

V and J are TRBV19 and TRBJ2-7; tentatively, D is TRBD1 (6 bases). CDR1 LNHDA and CDR2 SQIVND come from the germline V gene (reference sequence). This CDR3 spans 12 amino acids. V was clipped by 9 bases and J by 2 bases, with 11 bases between them. CDR3 sequence reads: CARNRDTYEQYF. As DNA, the CDR3 is TGTGCCAGGAACAGGGATACCTACGAGCAGTACTTC.

The chain is built from TRBV9 and TRBJ2-2; possibly TRBD2 for D (5 bases). The germline V and J ends were trimmed by 1 base and 4 bases, with 11 bases remaining between them. The CDR3 is 15 amino acids. Germline V gene data show CDR1 as SGDLS and CDR2 as YYNGEE. CDR3 in DNA: TGTGCCAGCAGCGTACGCGGGTCTTCCACCGGGGAGCTGTTTTTT. This gives the protein CASSVRGSSTGELFF.

In regard to this clone: At one end, the junction sequence differs from germline, possibly due to a read error. The V gene is TRBV5-8, the J gene TRBJ2-3; tentative D call: TRBD2 (7 bases). In germline, CDR1 is SGHTS, CDR2 YDEGEE. The CDR3 is 13 residues long. CDR3 residues: CASSLAPPGGWDF. CDR3 bases: TGTGCCAGCAGCCTGGCGCCCCCGGGGGGCTGGGATTTT.

The chain recombines TRBV18 with TRBJ1-6; 7 bases line up with TRBD1. The CDR3 loop spans 15 amino acids. CDR1 and CDR2 (germline): KGHSH, LQKENI. The V gene end was trimmed by 2 bases and the J gene end by 8 bases; junction bases not matched to a gene: 6. CDR3: CASSPEGQADSPLHF. DNA for the CDR3: TGTGCCAGCTCACCAGAAGGACAGGCGGATTCACCCCTCCACTTT.

The V and J genes are TRBV18 and TRBJ2-7; D gene ambiguous. The germline V and J ends were trimmed by 0 bases and 2 bases, with 8 bases remaining between them. CDR3 size: 14 residues. Germline V gives CDR1 KGHSH, CDR2 LQKENI. The CDR3 loop is CASSPPSLPYEQYF. The CDR3 bases are TGTGCCAGCTCACCACCGTCTCTACCCTACGAGCAGTACTTC.

This clone was picked up one time. The V call is TRBV11-2, the J call TRBJ1-5, with 7 bases identical to TRBD1. With V trimmed by 7 bases and J by 0 bases, 6 bases remained unmatched. The CDR3 loop spans 15 amino acids. The germline gives CDR1 SGHAT, CDR2 FQNNGV. CDR3 sequence: CASMRDSLSNQPQHF. The CDR3 DNA is TGTGCCAGCATGCGGGACAGCCTTAGCAATCAGCCCCAGCATTTT. The whole variable domain, filled in from reference TRBV11-2 and TRBJ1-5, reads EAGVAQSPRYKIIEKRQSVAFWCNPISGHATLYWYQQILGQGPKLLIQFQNNGVVDDSQLPKDRFSAERLKGVDSTLKIQPAKLEDSAVYLCASMRDSLSNQPQHFGDGTRLSIL.

Ten or more counts support this clone. The chain uses TRBV3-1 (or the pseudogene TRBV3-2) and TRBJ2-7, with 8 positions matching TRBD1. The J segment lost 4 bases and the V segment lost 4 bases, leaving 15 bases of the junction unmatched. The CDR3 runs 17 residues. Germline CDR1 LGHDT, CDR2 YNNKEL (reference sequence). The CDR3 region has the DNA TGTGCCAGCAGCCCCCGACCCTCCGGACAGGGTTGGTACGAGCAGTACTTC. Its translation is CASSPRPSGQGWYEQYF.

The chain recombines TRBV10-3 with TRBJ2-5; 8 bases agree with TRBD1. Losses at the gene ends were 4 bases for V and 2 bases for J; bases not matched to a gene: 6. The CDR3 is 15 amino acids. Germline lookup yields CDR1 ENHRY and CDR2 SYGVKD. The CDR3 is CAISVETGVQETQYF. CDR3 DNA sequence: TGTGCCATCAGTGTCGAGACAGGGGTACAAGAGACCCAGTACTTC.

In this sample, this clone turned up once. The gene calls are TRBV6-5 and TRBJ1-4, with 7 positions matching TRBD1. Trimming cost V 8 bases and J 5 bases; bases outside gene matches: 8. CDR3 length equals 14 residues. Germline assignment: CDR1 MNHEY and CDR2 SVGAGI. In DNA form, the CDR3 reads TGTGCCAGCCAAAAGGGACAGACAAATGAAAAACTGTTTTTT. Translation: CASQKGQTNEKLFF.

This chain links TRBV19 with TRBJ2-4; 11 positions match TRBD2. From germline, CDR1 is LNHDA and CDR2 SQIVND (reference sequence). V shed 0 bases, J shed 1 base, and the junction held 5 bases outside the gene matches. The CDR3 is made up of 18 amino acids. CDR3 nucleotide sequence: TGTGCCAGTAGTATAGAGGGACTAGCGGCAGCTGCCAAAAACATTCAGTACTTC. It codes for CASSIEGLAAAAKNIQYF.

J is TRBJ1-5 and V is TRBV28, with a weak D call TRBD1 (6 bases). V was pared by 7 bases and J by 0 bases, with 22 bases between. CDR3 length: 18 residues. Germline V gene data show CDR1 as MDHEN and CDR2 as SYDVKM. The CDR3 DNA sequence: TGTGCCAGCACCCTAGGGGGGGCAGGGGTTTATAGCAATCAGCCCCAGCATTTT. It translates to CASTLGGAGVYSNQPQHF. The variable domain in full, completed from reference TRBV28 and TRBJ1-5, reads DVKVTQSSRYLVKRTGEKVFLECVQDMDHENMFWYRQDPGLGLRLIYFSYDVKMKEKGDIPEGYSVSREKKERFSLILESASTNQTSMYLCASTLGGAGVYSNQPQHFGDGTRLSIL.

This chain connects TRBV20-1 to TRBJ2-7; tentative D call: TRBD2 (5 bases). CDR1 DFQATT and CDR2 SNEGSKA come from the germline V gene (reference sequence). V was pared by 2 bases and J by 6 bases, with 8 bases between. The CDR3 length is 11 residues. This CDR3 is CSARYEGEQYF. The CDR3 DNA reads TGCAGTGCTAGATACGAGGGCGAGCAGTACTTC.

In this sample, this clone turned up a few times. The rearrangement joins TRBV2 to TRBJ2-6; 8 bases are a match to TRBD1. CDR1 SNHLY and CDR2 FYNNEI come from the germline V gene. This CDR3 spans 16 amino acids. Trimming took 8 bases from V and 0 from J; bases not matched to a gene: 6. The CDR3 sequence: CASRDRIFSGANVLTF. In DNA form, the CDR3 reads TGTGCCAGCCGGGACAGGATTTTCTCTGGGGCCAACGTCCTGACTTTC.

The rearrangement uses TRBV6-6 and TRBJ2-7; D is unclear. V was clipped by 5 bases and J by 3 bases, with 11 bases between them. Germline assignment: CDR1 MNHNY and CDR2 SVGAGI (reference sequence). The CDR3 contains 13 residues. The CDR3 coding sequence is TGTGCCAGCAGTCGTGACATTTACTACGAGCAGTACTTC. Protein: CASSRDIYYEQYF.

As for this clone: The sample has other DNA sequences that encode this CDR3 too. The genes are TRBV5-1 and TRBJ1-5; D may be TRBD1 (5 bases). The CDR3 is 14 amino acids. V gave up 2 bases and J gave up 2 bases, with 8 bases separating them. The germline V gene encodes CDR1 SGHRS and CDR2 YFSETQ. CDR3 in DNA: TGCGCCAGCAGCTTCCAGGGTGGCAATCAGCCCCAGCATTTT. This sequence encodes CASSFQGGNQPQHF.

The genes are TRBV3-1 (or the pseudogene TRBV3-2) and TRBJ1-4; weak D call: TRBD1 (6 bases). Germline V gene lookup returns CDR1 LGHDT and CDR2 YNNKEL (reference sequence). Trimming stripped 1 base from V and 7 bases from J, with 13 bases between. CDR3 length equals 15 residues. This CDR3 is CASSQGRRGPEKLFF. The DNA for the CDR3 is TGTGCCAGCAGCCAAGGTCGCAGGGGTCCTGAAAAACTGTTTTTT.

The chain uses TRBV4-2 and TRBJ2-6; 8 bases match TRBD1. J gave up 0 bases and V 0 bases, and 7 bases lay outside the gene matches. The germline CDR1 and CDR2 sequences are LGHNA and YNFKEQ. The CDR3 is made up of 19 amino acids. The CDR3 is CASSQDVGQGLSGANVLTF. The CDR3 DNA follows: TGTGCCAGCAGCCAAGACGTAGGACAGGGTCTCTCTGGGGCCAACGTCCTGACTTTC.